Below, 27 T cell receptor beta chains from the same sample are listed, as sequenced in a study of control samples from healthy donors and cancer patients. Repertoires were generated with immunoSEQ multiplex PCR, while TCRdb's copy carries only in-frame clones and drops some. The data hold about 160,000 clones, with approximately 90% observed a single time. The sample comprised blood. The receptors come from a woman aged 25 to 45 in good health.

A single count supports this clone. The chain carries TRBV28 and TRBJ1-4; D is unresolved. Trimming shortened V by 2 bases and J by 11 bases, and 6 bases separated the two germline ends. This CDR3 contains 11 residues. The germline V gene has CDR1 MDHEN and CDR2 SYDVKM. CDR3 protein: CASSLGVKLFF. The CDR3 DNA reads TGTGCCAGCAGTTTAGGAGTTAAACTGTTTTTT. Full variable domain (rest looked up from reference TRBV28 and TRBJ1-4): DVKVTQSSRYLVKRTGEKVFLECVQDMDHENMFWYRQDPGLGLRLIYFSYDVKMKEKGDIPEGYSVSREKKERFSLILESASTNQTSMYLCASSLGVKLFFGSGTQLSVL.

This clone has just one count. The chain recombines TRBV19 with TRBJ2-7; perhaps D is TRBD1 or TRBD2 (5 bases each). Germline V gives CDR1 LNHDA, CDR2 SQIVND (reference sequence). V lost 5 bases and J lost 6, with 17 bases in between. The CDR3 length is 14 residues. The CDR3 here is CASSLTGTLPEQYF. CDR3 sequence (DNA): TGTGCCAGTAGTTTAACCGGGACCCTCCCCGAGCAGTACTTC.

The chain recombines TRBV28 with TRBJ1-6; tentative D call: TRBD1 (5 bases). The V end lost 3 bases, the J end lost 8 bases, and 11 bases lay between the germline ends. The CDR3 is made up of 14 amino acids. Germline values: CDR1 MDHEN, CDR2 SYDVKM. CDR3 residues: CASSLSGLYSPLHF. CDR3 DNA sequence: TGTGCCAGCAGTTTGTCGGGGCTCTATTCACCCCTCCACTTT.

The genes are TRBV6-6 and TRBJ2-3; D tentatively reads TRBD1 or TRBD2 (6 bases each). The CDR3 is 14 residues long. Germline V gives CDR1 MNHNY, CDR2 SVGAGI (reference sequence). V dropped 5 bases and J dropped 2 bases, with 11 bases sitting between them. CDR3 nucleotides: TGTGCCAGCAGTAAGGGGGGTAACACAGATACGCAGTATTTT. It specifies CASSKGGNTDTQYF.

V usage is TRBV4-1 and J usage is TRBJ2-1; D call uncertain. V dropped 3 bases and J dropped 3 bases, with 9 bases sitting between them. The CDR3 loop spans 14 amino acids. The germline V gene encodes CDR1 MGHRA and CDR2 YSYEKL. CDR3 residues: CASSQELFYNEQFF. The CDR3 region has the DNA TGCGCCAGCAGCCAGGAACTCTTCTACAATGAGCAGTTCTTC.

This rearrangement joins TRBV7-9 to TRBJ1-1; D is unresolved. The CDR3 is 14 amino acids. Between the trimmed V and J ends, which lost 5 bases and 4 bases, there was a span of 14 bases. The germline V gene has CDR1 SEHNR and CDR2 FQNEAQ (reference sequence). For the CDR3, the DNA is TGTGCCAGCAGCCTCTTTGCAGGCTCCACTGAAGCTTTCTTT. Residues: CASSLFAGSTEAFF.

The V and J genes are TRBV28 and TRBJ1-2, with D tentatively TRBD1 (5 bases). Trimming shortened V by 5 bases and J by 4 bases, and 11 bases separated the two germline ends. CDR1 MDHEN and CDR2 SYDVKM come from the germline V gene. The CDR3 contains 13 residues. The CDR3 region has the DNA TGTGCCAGCAGTATCAGGGTCCCCTATGGCTACACCTTC. Its protein is CASSIRVPYGYTF.

J is TRBJ2-7 and V is TRBV7-9; D unresolved. CDR3 length: 13 amino acids. Trimming shortened V by 5 bases and J by 1 base, and 9 bases separated the two germline ends. From germline, CDR1 is SEHNR and CDR2 FQNEAQ (reference sequence). This chain's CDR3 is CASSRTPSYEQYF. CDR3 nucleotides: TGTGCCAGCAGCAGGACGCCGTCCTACGAGCAGTACTTC.

The chain links TRBV25-1 to TRBJ2-1; 14 bases line up with TRBD2. V lost 5 bases, J lost 7 bases, and 7 bases stayed unmatched. CDR1 and CDR2 from the germline V gene are MGHDK and SYGVNS. CDR3 length equals 16 residues. CDR3 region: CASSHGTSGRWNEQFF. The CDR3 DNA reads as TGTGCCAGCAGTCACGGGACTAGCGGGAGATGGAATGAGCAGTTCTTC. Looking up the rest from reference TRBV25-1 and TRBJ2-1 gives the full variable domain: EADIYQTPRYLVIGTGKKITLECSQTMGHDKMYWYQQDPGMELHLIHYSYGVNSTEKGDLSSESTVSRIRTEHFPLTLESARPSHTSQYLCASSHGTSGRWNEQFFGPGTRLTVL.

CDR3 DNA sequence: TGTGCCACCAGTGACCTAAATCAGCCCCAGCATTTT. Amino acids: CATSDLNQPQHF. V usage is TRBV24-1 and J usage is TRBJ1-5; D not certain. The germline V and J ends were trimmed by 4 bases and 4 bases, with 4 bases remaining between them. CDR1 is KGHDR and CDR2 is SFDVKD in the germline V gene. This CDR3 has 12 residues.

The gene calls are TRBV6-4 and TRBJ2-2, with 8 bases matching TRBD1. CDR3 length equals 14 residues. Germline V gene sequence: CDR1 MRHNA, CDR2 SNTAGT. The J segment lost 3 bases and the V segment lost 3 bases, leaving 0 bases of the junction unmatched. The CDR3 sequence is CASSEGQDTGELFF. For the CDR3, the DNA is TGTGCCAGCAGTGAGGGACAGGACACCGGGGAGCTGTTTTTT.

The chain employs TRBV7-9 and TRBJ2-1; TRBD2 agrees at 11 bases. J was trimmed by 7 bases and V by 5 bases; bases with no gene match: 7. The germline V gene encodes CDR1 SEHNR and CDR2 FQNEAQ (reference sequence). CDR3 length: 15 residues. The CDR3 DNA sequence: TGTGCCAGCAGCAGCCGGGGACTAGCGGTAAATGAGCAGTTCTTC. This codes for CASSSRGLAVNEQFF.

The rearrangement links TRBV12-3 or TRBV12-4 to TRBJ1-5; D gene uncertain. V was trimmed by 8 bases and J by 0 bases, leaving 5 bases between them. This CDR3 comprises 12 residues. CDR3 loop: CASQDSNQPQHF. CDR3 coding DNA: TGTGCCAGCCAGGATAGCAATCAGCCCCAGCATTTT.

V gene TRBV28 combines with J gene TRBJ1-1; D is unresolved. V was shortened by 5 bases and J by 6 bases, with 10 bases between the two germline ends. This CDR3 has 12 amino acids. Germline V gene lookup returns CDR1 MDHEN and CDR2 SYDVKM. For the CDR3, the DNA is TGTGCCAGCAGTACTCAGGTGTCTGAAGCTTTCTTT. Amino acids: CASSTQVSEAFF.

V gene TRBV5-4 combines with J gene TRBJ2-2; TRBD2 matches 12 bases. The CDR3 is 16 residues long. The trim removed 5 bases at V and 5 bases at J, leaving 7 bases unmatched. From germline, CDR1 is SGHNT and CDR2 YYREEE (reference sequence). The CDR3, as DNA: TGTGCCAGCAGTAGGGCTAGCGGGAGGGTAACCGGGGAGCTGTTTTTT. The encoded protein is CASSRASGRVTGELFF.

The J gene is TRBJ2-7, the V gene TRBV4-1; no clear D. CDR3 length equals 13 residues. From germline, CDR1 is MGHRA and CDR2 YSYEKL. Trimming removed 2 bases at V and 4 bases at J, with 9 bases between. The CDR3 nucleotides read TGCGCCAGCAGCCAACAGGACCGTTACGAGCAGTACTTC. It translates to CASSQQDRYEQYF.

This chain uses TRBV10-3 with TRBJ2-7; D gene uncertain. CDR1 is ENHRY, CDR2 SYGVKD, per germline. The CDR3 runs to 13 residues. The V gene lost 4 bases and the J gene lost 2 bases, with 9 bases spanning the gap. CDR3 in amino acids: CAISGVPAYEQYF. The CDR3 DNA follows: TGTGCCATCAGTGGTGTCCCAGCCTACGAGCAGTACTTC.

This clone showed up just once. The chain is built from TRBV7-2 and TRBJ2-5, with 9 nucleotides matching TRBD2. The trim removed 5 bases at V and 0 bases at J, leaving 7 bases unmatched. The germline V gene has CDR1 SGHTA and CDR2 FQGNSA. The CDR3 spans 16 residues. CDR3 nucleotide sequence: TGTGCCAGCAGCACGCGGGGGGGGACAGACCAAGAGACCCAGTACTTC. Protein product: CASSTRGGTDQETQYF.

The rearrangement uses TRBV28 and TRBJ2-5; TRBD1 matches at 12 bases. The CDR3 totals 14 residues. Unmatched junction bases numbered 4, after V lost 6 bases and J lost 5 bases. The germline CDR1 and CDR2 sequences are MDHEN and SYDVKM. The CDR3 region is CASRGDRGHETQYF. For the CDR3, the DNA is TGTGCCAGCAGGGGGGACAGGGGGCATGAGACCCAGTACTTC.

This chain uses TRBV6-2 or TRBV6-3 with TRBJ2-2; D call uncertain. The germline V gene encodes CDR1 MNHEY and CDR2 SVGEGT. The V gene lost 1 base and the J gene lost 5 bases, with 5 bases spanning the gap. This CDR3 has 13 amino acids. This CDR3 is CASSYYGTGELFF. The DNA of the CDR3 is TGTGCCAGCAGTTACTATGGGACCGGGGAGCTGTTTTTT.

The rearrangement uses TRBV28 and TRBJ1-3, with unresolved D. Looked up from germline, CDR1 is MDHEN and CDR2 is SYDVKM. The CDR3 runs 10 residues. Deletions cut 8 bases from V and 4 bases from J, with 3 bases between. CDR3 residues: CASRGNTIYF. CDR3 coding DNA: TGTGCCAGCCGGGGAAACACCATATATTTT.

The chain joins TRBV5-8 to TRBJ1-1; no reliable D call. The CDR3 sequence is 16 residues long. Trimming cost V 0 bases and J 0 bases, with 12 bases left between them. The germline CDR1 and CDR2 sequences are SGHTS and YDEGEE. The CDR3 nucleotides read TGTGCCAGCAGCTTGGCGCCGGACGGACTGAACACTGAAGCTTTCTTT. This sequence encodes CASSLAPDGLNTEAFF. Supplemented by reference TRBV5-8 and TRBJ1-1, the full variable domain reads EAGVTQSPTHLIKTRGQQATLRCSPISGHTSVYWYQQALGLGLQFLLWYDEGEERNRGNFPPRFSGRQFPNYSSELNVNALELEDSALYLCASSLAPDGLNTEAFFGQGTRLTVV.

This chain uses TRBV5-5 with TRBJ2-7; D is undetermined. The germline V gene has CDR1 SGHKS and CDR2 YYEKEE (reference sequence). Trimming removed 4 bases at V and 0 bases at J, with 14 bases between. This CDR3 is built from 15 residues. The CDR3, as DNA: TGTGCCAGCAGCCTGCAGCCCACCTTCTCCTACGAGCAGTACTTC. It translates to CASSLQPTFSYEQYF.

The J gene is TRBJ1-1, the V gene TRBV27; D unresolved. Trimming took 11 bases from V and 4 from J, leaving 14 bases between them. The CDR3 consists of 12 residues. Germline loops: CDR1 MNHEY, CDR2 SMNVEV (reference sequence). The CDR3 is CASFRGSTEAFF. CDR3 nucleotide sequence: TGTGCCTCCTTCCGGGGTTCCACTGAAGCTTTCTTT.

A few counts support this clone. The rearrangement joins TRBV5-8 to TRBJ1-1; D is undetermined. Trimming took 0 bases from V and 5 from J, leaving 8 bases between them. The CDR3 extends over 13 amino acids. Germline values: CDR1 SGHTS, CDR2 YDEGEE. The CDR3 region has the DNA TGTGCCAGCAGCTTGGCAACGGGGACTGAAGCTTTCTTT. Translated, it gives CASSLATGTEAFF.

The chain has TRBV7-3 and TRBJ1-1; no clear D. From germline, CDR1 is SGHTA and CDR2 FQGTGA. The CDR3 has 13 residues. Between the trimmed V and J ends, which lost 1 base and 6 bases, there was a span of 9 bases. The CDR3 sequence is CASSLSGQPEAFF. The CDR3 DNA reads TGTGCCAGCAGCTTAAGTGGCCAACCTGAAGCTTTCTTT.

The chain links TRBV7-3 to TRBJ2-1, with 9 bases matching TRBD1. The CDR3 covers 19 residues. V shed 0 bases, J shed 8 bases, and the junction held 17 bases outside the gene matches. In germline, CDR1 is SGHTA, CDR2 FQGTGA. The CDR3 DNA follows: TGTGCCAGCAGCTTAACGGGTTTAGTGCGGCGGGACAGGGTCGATGAGCAGTTCTTC. This sequence encodes CASSLTGLVRRDRVDEQFF.